This is a list of T cell receptor beta chains from one sample in a study of shared clonotypes between healthy human individuals. The protocol was immunoSEQ multiplex PCR, while the TCRdb copy is restricted to in-frame clones and leaves out a portion. The table lists 550,000 to 800,000 clones, approximately 74% of them singletons. The sequencing input was memory CD4+ T cells sorted from blood. The receptors derive from a woman aged 25 to 39 in good health. Both conserved end residues are part of each CDR3. D genes are given only for firm matches. The size of a clone is reported for some rows only, either as once, few or many, or as a class for expanded clones.

D	size	length	V	J	CDR3	DNA
.	few	15	TRBV9	TRBJ1-1	CASSNQDRLNTEAFF	TGTGCCAGCAGCAATCAAGACAGGTTGAACACTGAAGCTTTCTTT
.	.	13	TRBV30	TRBJ2-7	CAWTTGVGYEQYF	TGTGCCTGGACCACGGGGGTTGGTTACGAGCAGTACTTC
.	.	15	TRBV5-1	TRBJ2-1	CASSLWEAGMNEQFF	TGCGCCAGCAGCCTCTGGGAGGCGGGGATGAATGAGCAGTTCTTC
.	.	13	TRBV5-1	TRBJ2-3	CASSLTNTDTQYF	TGCGCCAGCAGCTTGACAAACACAGATACGCAGTATTTT
TRBD2	.	14	TRBV9	TRBJ2-1	CASSVGGSLNEQFF	TGTGCCAGCAGCGTTGGCGGGAGTCTCAATGAGCAGTTCTTC
.	.	12	TRBV28	TRBJ2-7	CASSFRLYEQYF	TGTGCCAGCAGTTTCAGGTTATACGAGCAGTACTTC
.	once	13	TRBV5-1	TRBJ2-3	CASSLWATDTQYF	TGCGCCAGCAGCTTGTGGGCCACAGATACGCAGTATTTT
.	.	15	TRBV14	TRBJ2-1	CASSPPSRSYNEQFF	TGTGCCAGCAGCCCTCCTAGCCGCTCCTACAATGAGCAGTTCTTC
.	few	13	TRBV6-1	TRBJ2-1	CASSPGPRGEQFF	TGTGCCAGCAGCCCGGGCCCTAGGGGGGAGCAGTTCTTC
.	.	15	TRBV4-1	TRBJ1-2	CASSQDRSGGNGYTF	TGCGCCAGCAGCCAAGATCGGTCCGGGGGCAATGGCTACACCTTC
.	.	16	TRBV5-1	TRBJ2-2	CASSLALGAGTGELFF	TGCGCCAGCAGCTTGGCTCTGGGGGCTGGAACCGGGGAGCTGTTTTTT
.	few	13	TRBV28	TRBJ2-5	CASSFGGRETQYF	TGTGCCAGCAGTTTTGGAGGGAGGGAGACCCAGTACTTC
TRBD2	.	12	TRBV30	TRBJ2-7	CAWSATSGKQYF	TGTGCCTGGAGTGCGACTAGCGGGAAGCAGTACTTC
.	.	17	TRBV19	TRBJ1-1	CASRSPSGKGVNTEAFF	TGTGCCAGTAGATCCCCCAGCGGGAAAGGGGTGAACACTGAAGCTTTCTTT
.	.	14	TRBV11-3	TRBJ2-2	CASSRSRNTGELFF	TGTGCCAGCAGCAGGTCCCGTAACACCGGGGAGCTGTTTTTT
.	.	14	TRBV5-6	TRBJ2-7	CASSFRGALYEQYF	TGTGCCAGCAGCTTCCGGGGGGCGCTTTACGAGCAGTACTTC
TRBD1	.	15	TRBV5-1	TRBJ1-1	CASSGPDRGNTEAFF	TGCGCCAGCAGCGGACCGGACAGGGGCAACACTGAAGCTTTCTTT
.	.	16	TRBV11-2	TRBJ2-7	CASSPTQGGGVSEQYF	TGTGCCAGCAGCCCAACTCAGGGAGGAGGGGTGTCCGAGCAGTACTTC
.	once	14	TRBV2	TRBJ2-4	CASSARAGENIQYF	TGTGCCAGCAGTGCCCGAGCGGGTGAAAACATTCAGTACTTC
.	.	14	TRBV5-1	TRBJ1-4	CASSLSSANEKLFF	TGCGCCAGCAGCTTGTCGTCGGCTAATGAAAAACTGTTTTTT
.	.	17	TRBV28	TRBJ1-2	CASSPIPRGPPPYGYTF	TGTGCCAGCAGTCCAATCCCCAGGGGTCCCCCTCCCTATGGCTACACCTTC
.	.	16	TRBV9	TRBJ1-2	CASSVGSTGTNYGYTF	TGTGCCAGCAGCGTAGGATCTACAGGGACGAACTATGGCTACACCTTC
TRBD2	.	17	TRBV14	TRBJ2-1	CASSLGTSGSSYNEQFF	TGTGCCAGCAGCCTCGGGACTAGCGGGAGTTCCTACAATGAGCAGTTCTTC